This T cell receptor beta chain comes out of a study of CD8+CD57+ T cells in acquired aplastic anemia. Study overall: DNA from sorted CD4+ and CD8+ cells averaged roughly 3.4 ug.

Many counts were recorded for this clonotype. Profiling that covered TCR beta VDJ and CDR3 relied on genomic DNA as its template. TCRdb used MiXCR to reprocess the reads, holding one entry per CDR3 protein. The table lists over 250,000 distinct CDR3 sequences, 45% to 65% of them singletons, with 1.3% in the top ten. Flow cytometry had shown expanded CD8+CD57+ cells in the patients chosen for sequencing. Everyone among the patients had severe acquired aplastic anemia. Germline CDR1 LNHDA, CDR2 SQIVND (reference sequence). The CDR3 covers 14 residues. Trimming cost V 3 bases and J 3 bases; bases outside gene matches: 2.

The V gene is TRBV19, the J gene TRBJ2-5, with 9 bases lining up with TRBD2. The specimen sequenced was sorted CD4+, CD8+, or CD8+CD57+ T cells (not recorded which) from PBMCs. This sequence was found in a human donor with aplastic anemia. In nucleotides, the CDR3 is TGTGCCAGTAGTATGGTAGCGGGAGAAGAGACCCAGTACTTC. It encodes CASSMVAGEETQYF. Variable domain in full (rest from reference TRBV19 and TRBJ2-5): DGGITQSPKYLFRKEGQNVTLSCEQNLNHDAMYWYRQDPGQGLRLIYYSQIVNDFQKGDIAEGYSVSREKKESFPLTVTSAQKNPTAFYLCASSMVAGEETQYFGPGTRLLVL.